These 18 T cell receptor beta chains originate from one sample sequenced in a study of blood T cells in healthy people across ages. A second about 6 to 12 cycle PCR used barcoded and J-beta primers. TCRdb processed the 5' RACE reads anew with MiXCR; each CDR3 protein has one entry. The data contain around 900,000 distinct CDR3 sequences, roughly 51% of them singletons. The specimen sequenced was blood. The source of these receptors is a woman aged 55-69 years in good health.

This clonotype was found a few times. This chain joins TRBV7-9 and TRBJ2-7; TRBD1 matches 9 bases. After removal of 3 bases from V and 6 bases from J, the junction contained 9 bases not matched to a gene. The length of the CDR3 is 15 residues. Per the germline V gene, CDR1 is SEHNR and CDR2 is FQNEAQ (reference sequence). This CDR3 is CASSFYGTGLAEQYF. CDR3 nucleotide sequence: TGTGCCAGCAGCTTCTACGGGACAGGGCTTGCCGAGCAGTACTTC. Complete variable domain (other parts from reference TRBV7-9 and TRBJ2-7): DTGVSQNPRHKITKRGQNVTFRCDPISEHNRLYWYRQTLGQGPEFLTYFQNEAQLEKSRLLSDRFSAERPKGSFSTLEIQRTEQGDSAMYLCASSFYGTGLAEQYFGPGTRLTVT.

The chain recombines TRBV28 with TRBJ2-4; D possibly corresponds to TRBD2 (5 bases). The J call may be wrong; the DNA end is better matched by TRBJ2-7. This CDR3 contains 15 residues. Germline lookup yields CDR1 MDHEN and CDR2 SYDVKM. In DNA, the CDR3 is TGTGCCAGCAGTTTCGGCGGCGGGTTTACTTACGAGCAGTACTTC. It codes for CASSFGGGFTYEQYF.

This chain joins TRBV4-2 and TRBJ2-1; tentative D call: TRBD2 (5 bases). V dropped 1 base and J dropped 7 bases, with 14 bases sitting between them. Germline lookup yields CDR1 LGHNA and CDR2 YNFKEQ. This CDR3 has 15 residues. The CDR3 sequence is CASSQVLEVSNEQFF. CDR3 DNA: TGTGCCAGCAGCCAAGTACTAGAAGTGAGTAATGAGCAGTTCTTC.

This clonotype was seen only a few times. The V call is TRBV27, the J call TRBJ2-6, with unresolved D. The V end was cut by 4 bases, the J end by 3 bases, with 4 bases between. The CDR3 consists of 13 residues. The V gene's germline CDR1 is MNHEY and CDR2 SMNVEV (reference sequence). The CDR3 region has the DNA TGTGCCAGCAGTTGCGTTGGGGCCAACGTCCTGACTTTC. The encoded protein is CASSCVGANVLTF.

The chain is built from TRBV30 and TRBJ1-2; D is perhaps TRBD1 (5 bases). The CDR3 covers 12 residues. V lost 8 bases and J lost 1, with 11 bases in between. Germline CDR1 reads GTSNPN; CDR2 reads SVGIG (reference sequence). This CDR3 reads CARDAYNYGYTF. CDR3 nucleotide sequence: TGTGCCCGGGACGCCTATAACTATGGCTACACCTTC.

This chain uses TRBV28 with TRBJ1-6, with D possibly matching TRBD1 (6 bases). Germline values: CDR1 MDHEN, CDR2 SYDVKM. The CDR3 contains 15 residues. Trimming cost V 8 bases and J 4 bases, with 15 bases left between them. CDR3 amino acids: CASQLLGHYNSPLHF. CDR3 DNA sequence: TGTGCCAGCCAACTCCTGGGACATTATAATTCACCCCTCCACTTT.

This clonotype was found a few times. The chain joins TRBV2 to TRBJ1-5; D is possibly TRBD1 (5 bases). CDR1 is SNHLY, CDR2 FYNNEI, per germline. The V and J ends lost 8 bases and 3 bases respectively, with 14 bases between them. The CDR3 length is 14 residues. The CDR3 protein is CASSPGRYNQPQHF. CDR3 coding DNA: TGTGCCAGCTCGCCGGGACGTTACAATCAGCCCCAGCATTTT.

This clonotype showed up just a few times. The chain joins TRBV6-6 to TRBJ1-5; D not certain. The CDR3 extends over 16 amino acids. Germline CDR1 and CDR2: MNHNY and SVGAGI (reference sequence). V was pared by 0 bases and J by 0 bases, with 9 bases between. Here the CDR3 reads CASSYSGSYSNQPQHF. The DNA of the CDR3 is TGTGCCAGCAGTTACTCGGGCAGCTATAGCAATCAGCCCCAGCATTTT.

This chain links TRBV20-1 with TRBJ2-1; no definite D call. Germline-derived CDR1 and CDR2 are DFQATT and SNEGSKA (reference sequence). There are 12 residues in the CDR3. Deletions cut 6 bases from V and 5 bases from J, with 11 bases between. The CDR3, as DNA: TGCAGTGCAAAGGGTCGTAACAATGAGCAGTTCTTC. Encoded protein: CSAKGRNNEQFF.

The chain recombines TRBV20-1 with TRBJ2-1; TRBD2 is a possible D gene (5 bases). This CDR3 has 11 amino acids. Per the germline V gene, CDR1 is DFQATT and CDR2 is SNEGSKA (reference sequence). V shed 3 bases and J shed 9 bases, with 9 bases lying between them. The CDR3 DNA sequence: TGCAGTGCTAGTCGGAGGAGTGAGCAGTTCTTC. Translating it yields CSASRRSEQFF.

The chain links TRBV10-3 to TRBJ2-7; 9 nucleotides agree with TRBD1. V was pared by 3 bases and J by 3 bases, with 6 bases of the junction left unmatched. Germline-derived CDR1 and CDR2 are ENHRY and SYGVKD. This CDR3 contains 15 residues. Written as DNA, the CDR3 is TGTGCCATCAGTGATCTCGGGACAGGGATCTACGAGCAGTACTTC. Translation: CAISDLGTGIYEQYF.

Only a few counts were recorded for this clonotype. The chain has TRBV4-1 and TRBJ2-1; no clear D gene. V lost 1 base, J lost 7 bases, and 14 bases lay in between. The V gene's germline CDR1 is MGHRA and CDR2 YSYEKL. The CDR3 is 15 amino acids. The CDR3 DNA sequence: TGCGCCAGCAGCCAAGGTACCGTGGCCGAAAATGAGCAGTTCTTC. This codes for CASSQGTVAENEQFF.

The chain recombines TRBV7-3 with TRBJ2-5; D is possibly TRBD2 (5 bases). Trimming took off 0 bases at V and 11 bases at J, with 19 bases between the two ends. The CDR3 extends over 15 amino acids. In germline, CDR1 is SGHTA, CDR2 FQGTGA. DNA for the CDR3: TGTGCCAGCAGCTTAACTGCCCTAGCCCGCAATGAGCAGTACTTC. Protein product: CASSLTALARNEQYF.

The chain couples TRBV6-6 to TRBJ2-6, with D tentatively TRBD2 (6 bases). CDR1 and CDR2 (germline): MNHNY, SVGAGI (reference sequence). V dropped 7 bases and J dropped 2 bases, with 15 bases sitting between them. The CDR3 extends over 16 amino acids. The CDR3, as DNA: TGTGCCAGCACCTGGGGGGAACTTCCTGGGGCCAACGTCCTGACTTTC. Its protein product is CASTWGELPGANVLTF.

This clonotype came up a few times. The CDR3 coding sequence is TGTGCCAGCAGCCAAGATTATGGGGTCTCTGTGGATACGCAGTATTTT. Residues: CASSQDYGVSVDTQYF. The chain carries TRBV4-2 and TRBJ2-3, with D uncertain. The CDR3 has 16 amino acids. V lost 0 bases and J lost 6, with 16 bases in between. Germline V gene data show CDR1 as LGHNA and CDR2 as YNFKEQ.

This clonotype occurred a few times. V and J are TRBV7-9 and TRBJ2-7; D gene ambiguous. This CDR3 contains 11 residues. V gave up 6 bases and J gave up 4 bases, with 7 bases separating them. Germline lookup yields CDR1 SEHNR and CDR2 FQNEAQ (reference sequence). CDR3 sequence: CASRALYEQYF. CDR3 nucleotide sequence: TGTGCCAGCAGGGCCCTATACGAGCAGTACTTC. The full variable domain, with the rest looked up from reference TRBV7-9 and TRBJ2-7, is DTGVSQNPRHKITKRGQNVTFRCDPISEHNRLYWYRQTLGQGPEFLTYFQNEAQLEKSRLLSDRFSAERPKGSFSTLEIQRTEQGDSAMYLCASRALYEQYFGPGTRLTVT.

The CDR3 DNA sequence: TGTGCCAGCAGTGAAAGCGGCCGGGCCAGCAATCAGCCCCAGCATTTT. It specifies CASSESGRASNQPQHF. V and J are TRBV25-1 and TRBJ1-5; no clear D. In germline, CDR1 is MGHDK, CDR2 SYGVNS. The CDR3 loop spans 16 amino acids. V was shortened by 2 bases and J by 1 base, with 12 bases between the two germline ends.

The DNA for the CDR3 is TGTGCCACCAGTGATGTGGGCCAGGGGGGCGATGAGCAGTTCTTC. It specifies CATSDVGQGGDEQFF. The V and J genes are TRBV24-1 and TRBJ2-1; D may be TRBD1 (7 bases). Deletions cut 3 bases from V and 8 bases from J, with 16 bases between. The V gene's germline CDR1 is KGHDR and CDR2 SFDVKD. The CDR3 is 15 amino acids.